This T cell receptor beta chain derives from a study of T cell responses to AZD1222 COVID-19 vaccine. Libraries were prepared by immunoSEQ multiplex PCR; TCRdb keeps only in-frame clonotypes and omits some of them. The sample carries over 110,000 clones, around 93% recorded once. There are 16 residues in the CDR3. V was clipped by 3 bases and J by 8 bases; unmatched bases: 14. Looked up from germline, CDR1 is SGDLS and CDR2 is YYNGEE. The sequence was collected from an adult in good health. The J gene is TRBJ2-1, the V gene TRBV9, with 7 bases identical to TRBD1. The material was peripheral blood, obtained on day 0 of AZD1222 vaccination. CDR3 bases: TGTGCCAGCAGCGGTTTCGACAGGGCGGGTCAGGATGAGCAGTTCTTC. It is translated as CASSGFDRAGQDEQFF. Combining the CDR3 with reference TRBV9 and TRBJ2-1 gives the whole variable domain DSGVTQTPKHLITATGQRVTLRCSPRSGDLSVYWYQQSLDQGLQFLIQYYNGEERAKGNILERFSAQQFPDLHSELNLSSLELGDSALYFCASSGFDRAGQDEQFFGPGTRLTVL.